The clone carrying this TCR beta chain was picked up one time. The authors' processing: Counts of nucleated cells, estimated from reference gene primer amplification, were obtained. Libraries were prepared by immunoSEQ multiplex PCR; TCRdb keeps only in-frame clonotypes and omits some of them. The V and J calls and clone size were taken over from that table, and D and trimming were inferred from the DNA. The sample has approximately 90,000 clones, over 75% seen once. This CDR3 contains 16 residues. This sample is drawn from a study of blood T cell repertoires in COVID-19. Background on the study: Samples taken during acute and convalescent COVID-19 were collected in the United States, Italy and Spain. T cells, B-cell-depleted T cells, or PBMCs provided the cDNA or gDNA that served as material.

The chain joins TRBV21-1 to TRBJ2-3; the table assigns TRBD2, which was not confirmed against the DNA. TRBV21-1 is noted as a pseudogene. The source is a man aged 55 to 70 with acute or convalescent COVID-19. The sequenced sample consisted of peripheral blood. The CDR3 nucleotides read TGTGCCAGCAGCAAAGACCCGGGGGGCCCCACAGATACGCAGTATTTT. Its translation is CASSKDPGGPTDTQYF.